This T cell receptor beta chain was identified in a study of T-cell reconstitution after alpha-beta-depleted transplantation in children (TCRdb year 2016). Context from the whole study: Using TCR repertoire profiling, the study quantitatively followed how T-cell immune reconstitution unfolded in children after TCRalphabeta/CD19-depleted allogeneic hematopoietic cell transplantation. Paper-wide results and their limitations: Apparently early alphabetaT-cell count recovery about two months after transplant reportedly relied on only several hundred rapidly expanded clones derived from non-depleted graft cells. The high TCRbeta diversity at day 60 in some patients was ascribed to recipient T cells and intrathymic progenitors that had survived conditioning. The frequencies of hyperexpanded clones fell over the following months, and after one year, T-cell counts and TCRbeta diversity were mostly attributed to newly produced T cells.

Library preparation employed PCR. The listed sequencing device is Illumina HiSeq 2500. TCR library preparation used molecular barcoding, with unique molecular identifiers applied to normalize quantification of the TCRbeta repertoire. Clones were called with MiXCR by TCRdb after fastp trimmed the public reads at Q25, and only in-frame beta chains were retained. Every distinct CDR3 protein forms one entry, paired with its most common genes and DNA. Counted in this sample were about 460,000 distinct CDR3 sequences; 9.5% to 12% of them appeared once. Approximately 15% of the sample is in the top ten clones. The sample's treatment or condition label, in plain terms: allogeneic hematopoietic cell transplantation with graft depleted of TCRalphabeta T cells and CD19 B cells. Transplant recipients were children who received TCRalphabeta/CD19-depleted allogeneic hematopoietic cell grafts. V loses 2 bases of germline sequence and J loses 1 base, and the interval between the two ends is 11 bases. The CDR3 spans 16 residues, from the cysteine through the phenylalanine. Only the CDR3 DNA is retained, 48 bases long and in frame from the first base. The CDR1 and CDR2 encoded by the germline V gene are SGHDN and FVKESK.

This clonotype occurred many times. Its recognized antigen is unknown. No per-base quality is available; no much larger clone lies one base away. The source material was PBMCs, mostly from graft donor cells, sampled 180 days after TCRalphabeta/CD19-depleted stem cell transplant. Rearrangement joined TRBV14 to TRBJ2-2, with no confident D gene call. The sequence derives from a female patient between 2 and 15 years old who had a stem cell transplant for aplastic anemia, so the T cells may come from the graft donor. The CDR3 sequence is CASSQFRPQNTGELFF. The DNA is as follows: TGTGCCAGCAGCCAATTTCGCCCGCAGAACACCGGGGAGCTGTTTTTT.